The rows below give T cell receptor beta chains drawn from one sample of a study of T cell responses to AZD1222 COVID-19 vaccine. Clones were read by immunoSEQ multiplex PCR, and TCRdb kept only the in-frame ones, dropping some. The data show around 170,000 clones, 80% to 95% seen once. This material consisted of peripheral blood, taken 28 days after the second AZD1222 dose. The receptors stem from an adult who received the AZD1222 COVID-19 vaccine. CDR3s include the opening cysteine and the closing phenylalanine or tryptophan. The D gene is left open where the match is weak. The listing skips clone size in some rows; elsewhere it reads once, few, many or a size class.

clone_size: once
d_call: TRBD1
cdr3_length: 15
v_call: TRBV5-1
j_call: TRBJ1-1
cdr3_aa: CASSPLGQENTEAFF
cdr3_nt: TGCGCCAGCAGCCCCCTCGGACAGGAGAACACTGAAGCTTTCTTT

clone_size: -
d_call: -
cdr3_length: 18
v_call: TRBV5-4
j_call: TRBJ1-6
cdr3_aa: CASSSGRIQAGMGSPLHF
cdr3_nt: TGTGCCAGCAGCTCCGGTCGCATTCAAGCGGGGATGGGTTCACCCCTCCACTTT

clone_size: -
d_call: TRBD1
cdr3_length: 16
v_call: TRBV14
j_call: TRBJ2-7
cdr3_aa: CASSPNLGQGGYEQYF
cdr3_nt: TGTGCCAGCAGCCCCAACCTGGGACAGGGAGGTTACGAGCAGTACTTC

clone_size: once
d_call: -
cdr3_length: 14
v_call: TRBV5-1
j_call: TRBJ2-1
cdr3_aa: CASSFGNSYNEQFF
cdr3_nt: TGCGCCAGCAGTTTCGGGAACTCCTACAATGAGCAGTTCTTC

clone_size: -
d_call: -
cdr3_length: 15
v_call: TRBV6-5
j_call: TRBJ2-1
cdr3_aa: CASSWGHSSYNEQFF
cdr3_nt: TGTGCCAGCAGTTGGGGACATAGCTCCTACAATGAGCAGTTCTTC

clone_size: -
d_call: TRBD1
cdr3_length: 16
v_call: TRBV19
j_call: TRBJ2-2
cdr3_aa: CASSKPGQGAPGELFF
cdr3_nt: TGTGCCAGTAGTAAACCGGGACAGGGGGCGCCCGGGGAGCTGTTTTTT

clone_size: -
d_call: TRBD2
cdr3_length: 13
v_call: TRBV6-5
j_call: TRBJ2-1
cdr3_aa: CATTSGMGDEQFF
cdr3_nt: TGTGCCACCACTAGCGGGATGGGAGATGAGCAGTTCTTC

clone_size: -
d_call: -
cdr3_length: 13
v_call: TRBV2
j_call: TRBJ2-1
cdr3_aa: CASGDPALDEQFF
cdr3_nt: TGTGCCAGCGGGGATCCAGCTCTAGATGAGCAGTTCTTC

clone_size: -
d_call: -
cdr3_length: 12
v_call: TRBV19
j_call: TRBJ2-5
cdr3_aa: CASKEGGETQYF
cdr3_nt: TGTGCCAGTAAAGAAGGGGGAGAGACCCAGTACTTC

clone_size: -
d_call: -
cdr3_length: 11
v_call: TRBV12-3/TRBV12-4
j_call: TRBJ1-5
cdr3_aa: CASGGGGAQHF
cdr3_nt: TGTGCCAGCGGCGGCGGGGGGGCCCAGCATTTT

clone_size: -
d_call: -
cdr3_length: 11
v_call: TRBV6-6
j_call: TRBJ2-7
cdr3_aa: CASSPSYEQYF
cdr3_nt: TGTGCCAGCAGCCCCTCCTACGAGCAGTACTTC

clone_size: -
d_call: TRBD2
cdr3_length: 15
v_call: TRBV7-2
j_call: TRBJ2-7
cdr3_aa: CASSSLAGVTYEQYF
cdr3_nt: TGTGCCAGCAGCTCCTTAGCGGGAGTAACGTACGAGCAGTACTTC

clone_size: -
d_call: -
cdr3_length: 11
v_call: TRBV27
j_call: TRBJ2-1
cdr3_aa: CASSLGNEQFF
cdr3_nt: TGTGCCAGCAGTTTAGGCAATGAGCAGTTCTTC

clone_size: -
d_call: -
cdr3_length: 15
v_call: TRBV18
j_call: TRBJ1-6
cdr3_aa: CASSPVSSTSSPLHF
cdr3_nt: TGTGCCAGCTCACCAGTATCCAGTACCAGTTCACCCCTCCACTTT

clone_size: -
d_call: -
cdr3_length: 16
v_call: TRBV2
j_call: TRBJ2-7
cdr3_aa: CASSAHRELAYYEQYF
cdr3_nt: TGTGCCAGCAGCGCCCACAGGGAATTAGCCTACTACGAGCAGTACTTC

clone_size: -
d_call: -
cdr3_length: 12
v_call: TRBV9
j_call: TRBJ2-2
cdr3_aa: CASSVVTGELFF
cdr3_nt: TGTGCCAGCAGCGTAGTAACCGGGGAGCTGTTTTTT

clone_size: -
d_call: TRBD1
cdr3_length: 17
v_call: TRBV27
j_call: TRBJ2-7
cdr3_aa: CASSLKVGQGFPYEQYF
cdr3_nt: TGTGCCAGCAGTTTAAAGGTCGGACAGGGTTTCCCCTACGAGCAGTACTTC

clone_size: -
d_call: TRBD2
cdr3_length: 16
v_call: TRBV6-6
j_call: TRBJ2-1
cdr3_aa: CASSSHSGGVYNEQFF
cdr3_nt: TGTGCCAGCAGTTCCCATAGCGGGGGGGTTTACAATGAGCAGTTCTTC

clone_size: -
d_call: -
cdr3_length: 12
v_call: TRBV12-3/TRBV12-4
j_call: TRBJ2-7
cdr3_aa: CASSSYSYEQYF
cdr3_nt: TGTGCCAGCAGTTCCTACAGCTACGAGCAGTACTTC

clone_size: -
d_call: TRBD2
cdr3_length: 15
v_call: TRBV7-3
j_call: TRBJ2-3
cdr3_aa: CASSEREASTDTQYF
cdr3_nt: TGTGCCAGCAGCGAGCGGGAGGCTAGCACAGATACGCAGTATTTT

clone_size: -
d_call: -
cdr3_length: 17
v_call: TRBV4-1
j_call: TRBJ1-3
cdr3_aa: CASTQGGGTGKGNTIYF
cdr3_nt: TGCGCCAGCACCCAGGGCGGGGGGACCGGCAAGGGAAACACCATATATTTT

clone_size: -
d_call: TRBD2
cdr3_length: 14
v_call: TRBV12-5
j_call: TRBJ2-7
cdr3_aa: CASGYGEGGYEQYF
cdr3_nt: TGTGCTAGTGGTTATGGGGAGGGCGGCTACGAGCAGTACTTC

clone_size: -
d_call: TRBD1
cdr3_length: 14
v_call: TRBV4-2
j_call: TRBJ1-5
cdr3_aa: CASSQGGTGQPQHF
cdr3_nt: TGTGCCAGCAGCCAAGGAGGGACAGGACAGCCCCAGCATTTT

clone_size: -
d_call: TRBD1
cdr3_length: 13
v_call: TRBV18
j_call: TRBJ1-2
cdr3_aa: CASSWDRNYGYTF
cdr3_nt: TGTGCCAGCTCCTGGGACAGGAACTATGGCTACACCTTC

clone_size: -
d_call: -
cdr3_length: 15
v_call: TRBV10-2
j_call: TRBJ2-5
cdr3_aa: CASSPDYLTQETQYF
cdr3_nt: TGCGCCAGCAGCCCGGACTACCTTACCCAAGAGACCCAGTACTTC

clone_size: -
d_call: -
cdr3_length: 15
v_call: TRBV6-5
j_call: TRBJ1-2
cdr3_aa: CASSYGGITNYGYTF
cdr3_nt: TGTGCCAGCAGTTATGGCGGGATTACTAACTATGGCTACACCTTC

clone_size: few
d_call: -
cdr3_length: 15
v_call: TRBV9
j_call: TRBJ2-3
cdr3_aa: CASSVGPGEGGTQYF
cdr3_nt: TGTGCCAGCAGCGTAGGGCCAGGGGAGGGAGGTACGCAGTATTTT

clone_size: -
d_call: -
cdr3_length: 15
v_call: TRBV30
j_call: TRBJ1-3
cdr3_aa: CAWSRAIGSGNTIYF
cdr3_nt: TGTGCCTGGAGTCGGGCCATCGGGTCTGGAAACACCATATATTTT

clone_size: once
d_call: -
cdr3_length: 14
v_call: TRBV6-5
j_call: TRBJ2-7
cdr3_aa: CASRPPGVSYEQYF
cdr3_nt: TGTGCCAGCCGTCCCCCAGGGGTCTCCTACGAGCAGTACTTC

clone_size: -
d_call: TRBD1
cdr3_length: 16
v_call: TRBV19
j_call: TRBJ1-6
cdr3_aa: CASSTRTGEGSSPLHF
cdr3_nt: TGTGCCAGTAGTACAAGGACAGGGGAAGGGTCTTCACCCCTCCACTTT

clone_size: -
d_call: -
cdr3_length: 14
v_call: TRBV6-5
j_call: TRBJ1-2
cdr3_aa: CASRTGPFNYGYTF
cdr3_nt: TGTGCCAGCAGAACCGGACCGTTTAACTATGGCTACACCTTC

clone_size: -
d_call: -
cdr3_length: 16
v_call: TRBV6-5
j_call: TRBJ2-7
cdr3_aa: CASSYDAGTTSYEQYF
cdr3_nt: TGTGCCAGCAGTTACGACGCAGGGACGACCTCCTACGAGCAGTACTTC

clone_size: -
d_call: -
cdr3_length: 14
v_call: TRBV6-5
j_call: TRBJ1-2
cdr3_aa: CASSRSSSSYGYTF
cdr3_nt: TGTGCCAGCAGCCGGTCCTCAAGTTCCTATGGCTACACCTTC

clone_size: -
d_call: -
cdr3_length: 16
v_call: TRBV5-6
j_call: TRBJ2-2
cdr3_aa: CASSLLTQGGTGELFF
cdr3_nt: TGTGCCAGCAGCTTGTTAACACAGGGTGGGACCGGGGAGCTGTTTTTT

clone_size: -
d_call: -
cdr3_length: 15
v_call: TRBV30
j_call: TRBJ1-3
cdr3_aa: CAWREGQISGNTIYF
cdr3_nt: TGTGCCTGGAGAGAGGGACAAATTTCTGGAAACACCATATATTTT

clone_size: -
d_call: -
cdr3_length: 14
v_call: TRBV2
j_call: TRBJ2-5
cdr3_aa: CASRGWVIQETQYF
cdr3_nt: TGTGCCAGCAGGGGATGGGTTATCCAAGAGACCCAGTACTTC

clone_size: -
d_call: -
cdr3_length: 14
v_call: TRBV18
j_call: TRBJ2-1
cdr3_aa: CASSPPSGVNEQFF
cdr3_nt: TGTGCCAGCTCACCACCGTCTGGGGTCAATGAGCAGTTCTTC

clone_size: -
d_call: -
cdr3_length: 14
v_call: TRBV6-5
j_call: TRBJ1-1
cdr3_aa: CASSSYSRDTEAFF
cdr3_nt: TGTGCCAGCAGTTCATATTCGAGGGACACTGAAGCTTTCTTT

clone_size: -
d_call: -
cdr3_length: 14
v_call: TRBV29-1
j_call: TRBJ1-1
cdr3_aa: CSVERGTGNTEAFF
cdr3_nt: TGCAGCGTTGAGAGGGGGACGGGTAACACTGAAGCTTTCTTT

clone_size: -
d_call: -
cdr3_length: 16
v_call: TRBV5-6
j_call: TRBJ1-6
cdr3_aa: CASSSDYGGNNSPLHF
cdr3_nt: TGTGCCAGCAGCTCCGACTACGGAGGTAATAATTCACCCCTCCACTTT